Listed here are 11 T cell receptor beta chains from one sample, sequenced in a study of beta chain features in type 1 diabetes. These TCRs' antigens remain unknown. Expressed TCRB transcripts were sequenced after all isolated RNA was converted to cDNA. Libraries were prepared by immunoSEQ multiplex PCR; TCRdb keeps only in-frame clonotypes and omits some of them. This sample yields about 160,000 clones, of which approximately 8% are seen a single time; 0.5% belongs to the top ten. Study results and caveats: Shorter TCRB CDR3s, moderately but significantly so, marked every one of the four CD4+ subsets in Type 1 diabetes patients.

Sequenced material: central memory CD4+ T cells from blood. All receptors derive from a man between 18 and 35 years old with type 1 diabetes.

This clone was counted a few times. The chain joins TRBV2 to TRBJ1-2, with D perhaps TRBD1 (6 bases). This CDR3 has 15 amino acids. CDR1 and CDR2 (germline): SNHLY, FYNNEI. Trimming pared 2 bases from V and 4 bases from J, leaving 14 bases between. In DNA, the CDR3 is TGTGCCAGCAGTGAACGCGGCCCACAGGGCTATGGCTACACCTTC. Translating gives CASSERGPQGYGYTF.

This clone was counted only a few times. V gene TRBV29-1 combines with J gene TRBJ1-4; TRBD1 matches at 10 bases. In germline, CDR1 is SQVTM, CDR2 ANQGSEA. The CDR3 sequence is 14 residues long. Trimming took 3 bases from V and 8 from J; bases not matched to a gene: 6. The CDR3 DNA reads as TGCAGCGTTGATTGGACAGGGGGGAGGGAAAAACTGTTTTTT. Its translation is CSVDWTGGREKLFF.

The chain carries TRBV30 and TRBJ2-7, with D possibly being TRBD2 (7 bases). The germline CDR1 and CDR2 sequences are GTSNPN and SVGIG (reference sequence). CDR3 length: 14 amino acids. With 0 bases removed from V and 5 bases from J, the gap between germline ends came to 14 bases. CDR3 sequence reads: CAWSVGGAINEQYF. The CDR3, as DNA: TGTGCCTGGAGTGTTGGGGGGGCGATCAACGAGCAGTACTTC.

The chain joins TRBV27 to TRBJ2-7; D is undetermined. The V gene's germline CDR1 is MNHEY and CDR2 SMNVEV (reference sequence). The CDR3 spans 13 residues. Between the trimmed V and J ends, which lost 2 bases and 3 bases, there was a span of 8 bases. The CDR3 sequence is CASSLQANYEQYF. The CDR3, as DNA: TGTGCCAGCAGTTTACAAGCAAACTACGAGCAGTACTTC.

V and J are TRBV7-2 and TRBJ1-2; D call uncertain. Germline V gives CDR1 SGHTA, CDR2 FQGNSA. V lost 4 bases and J lost 5, with 14 bases in between. This CDR3 contains 14 residues. CDR3 in amino acids: CASSSLRDRYGYTF. CDR3 in DNA: TGTGCCAGCAGCTCATTGCGGGATCGGTATGGCTACACCTTC.

This clone was counted a few times. V and J are TRBV7-2 and TRBJ2-5; D not resolved. CDR1 is SGHTA and CDR2 is FQGNSA in the germline V gene. The ends were cut back, 1 base at V and 8 bases at J, with 8 bases in the middle. This CDR3 has 12 residues. CDR3 nucleotides: TGTGCCAGCAGCTTAGATCAAGCCACCCAGTACTTC. Protein sequence: CASSLDQATQYF.

The chain recombines TRBV27 with TRBJ2-7, with TRBD2 matching over 10 bases. Germline V gene data show CDR1 as MNHEY and CDR2 as SMNVEV (reference sequence). The CDR3 extends over 15 amino acids. The J segment lost 6 bases and the V segment lost 6 bases, leaving 11 bases of the junction unmatched. CDR3 sequence reads: CASSPSSGRESEQYF. The DNA for the CDR3 is TGTGCCAGCAGCCCCTCTAGCGGGAGAGAATCCGAGCAGTACTTC.

The J gene is TRBJ2-5, the V gene TRBV11-3, with D perhaps matching TRBD2 (6 bases). Per germline, CDR1 SGHNT and CDR2 YENEEA. The CDR3 sequence is 15 residues long. With 8 bases removed from V and 2 bases from J, the gap between germline ends came to 18 bases. The CDR3 DNA sequence: TGTGCCAGCGCGGGGCGGGGAAGCGGGCAAGAGACCCAGTACTTC. This codes for CASAGRGSGQETQYF.

The rearrangement links TRBV6-6 to TRBJ1-5; 8 bases line up with TRBD1. There are 10 residues in the CDR3. Germline CDR1 reads MNHNY; CDR2 reads SVGAGI (reference sequence). J gave up 15 bases and V 5 bases, and 3 bases lay outside the gene matches. The CDR3 spells CASSRQGWHF. In DNA form, the CDR3 reads TGTGCCAGCAGTAGACAGGGGTGGCATTTT.

This rearrangement joins TRBV7-9 to TRBJ1-2, with 7 bases that match TRBD1. This CDR3 comprises 13 residues. V dropped 3 bases and J dropped 4; count of bases not matched to a gene: 2. The V gene's germline CDR1 is SEHNR and CDR2 FQNEAQ (reference sequence). The CDR3 DNA sequence: TGTGCCAGCAGCTTGGGACAGAGCTATGGCTACACCTTC. Translation gives CASSLGQSYGYTF.

This clone was detected only a few times. The genes are TRBV4-2 and TRBJ1-2; a weak D match, TRBD1 (5 bases). In germline, CDR1 is LGHNA, CDR2 YNFKEQ. V lost 1 base and J lost 8, with 8 bases in between. CDR3 length: 12 residues. The CDR3 DNA reads TGTGCCAGCAGCCAAGGGGGGGGAGGCTACACCTTC. Protein product: CASSQGGGGYTF.